This T cell receptor beta chain was profiled in a study of cytomegalovirus exposure and HLA in healthy donors. About the research overall: Early released data comprised tens of millions of unique TCRs from HLA-typed donors.

As for this clone: Antigen: not known.

Regarding the study as a whole: Looking again later, the authors saw that most CMV-associated TCR beta chains seemed HLA-restricted.

Primers included in the PCR were 60 Vbeta and 13 Jbeta primers. Here immunoSEQ multiplex PCR was the method, and the copy in TCRdb shows in-frame clones only, minus some. Of about 100,000 clones in the sample, around 77% were seen once. Per the germline V gene, CDR1 is SGHKS and CDR2 is YYEKEE (reference sequence). The V and J ends lost 4 bases and 3 bases respectively, with 11 bases between them. This CDR3 region has 13 residues. The source of this sequence is a male donor in good health and CMV-seronegative. The V call is TRBV5-5, the J call TRBJ2-7; TRBD1 might be the D (6 bases). Sequencing used PBMCs. The CDR3: CASSRDNFYEQYF. The CDR3, as DNA: TGTGCCAGCAGCCGGGACAACTTCTACGAGCAGTACTTC.